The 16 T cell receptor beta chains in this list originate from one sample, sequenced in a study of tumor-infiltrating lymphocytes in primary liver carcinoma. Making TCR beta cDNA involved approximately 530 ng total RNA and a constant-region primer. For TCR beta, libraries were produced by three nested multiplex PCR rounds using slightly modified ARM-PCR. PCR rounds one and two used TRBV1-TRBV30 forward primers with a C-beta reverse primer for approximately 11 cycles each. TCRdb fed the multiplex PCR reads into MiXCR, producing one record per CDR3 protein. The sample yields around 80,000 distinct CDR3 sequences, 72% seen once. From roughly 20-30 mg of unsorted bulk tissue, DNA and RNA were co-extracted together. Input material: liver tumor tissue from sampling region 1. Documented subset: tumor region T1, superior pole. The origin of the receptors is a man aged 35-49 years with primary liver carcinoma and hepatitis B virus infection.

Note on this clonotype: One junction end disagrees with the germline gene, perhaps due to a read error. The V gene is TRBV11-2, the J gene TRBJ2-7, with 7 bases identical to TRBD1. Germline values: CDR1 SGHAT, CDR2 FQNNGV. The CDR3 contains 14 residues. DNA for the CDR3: TGTGCCAACAGCCGTGGGGACAGTACCTACGAGCAGAACTTC. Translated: CANSRGDSTYEQNF.

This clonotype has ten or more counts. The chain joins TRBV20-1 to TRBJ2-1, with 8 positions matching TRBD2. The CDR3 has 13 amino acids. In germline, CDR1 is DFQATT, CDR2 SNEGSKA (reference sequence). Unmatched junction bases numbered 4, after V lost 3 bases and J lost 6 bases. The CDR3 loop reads CSARGTSSNEQFF. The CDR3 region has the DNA TGCAGTGCTAGGGGGACTAGTAGCAATGAGCAGTTCTTC.

CDR3 sequence: CASSHAYRGTDQETQYF. The CDR3 DNA is TGTGCCAGCAGCCACGCATACCGGGGCACCGACCAAGAGACCCAGTACTTC. The chain combines TRBV6-6 with TRBJ2-5; D may match TRBD1 or TRBD2 (5 bases each). The CDR3 totals 17 residues. The V end lost 6 bases, the J end lost 0 bases, and 20 bases lay between the germline ends. Germline V gene lookup returns CDR1 MNHNY and CDR2 SVGAGI (reference sequence).

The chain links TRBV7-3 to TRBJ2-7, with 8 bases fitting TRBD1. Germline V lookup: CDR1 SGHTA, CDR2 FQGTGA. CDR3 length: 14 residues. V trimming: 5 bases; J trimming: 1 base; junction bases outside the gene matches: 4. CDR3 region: CASSPDRDSYEQYF. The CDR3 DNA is TGTGCCAGCAGCCCGGACAGGGATTCCTACGAGCAGTACTTC.

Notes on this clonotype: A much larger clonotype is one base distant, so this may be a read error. The CDR3 reads CASSLASQPQRF. As DNA, the CDR3 is TGTGCCAGCAGCTTAGCGAGTCAGCCCCAGCGTTTT. V gene TRBV7-9 combines with J gene TRBJ1-5; no clear D. The CDR3 extends over 12 amino acids. Germline CDR1 reads SEHNR; CDR2 reads FQNEAQ (reference sequence).

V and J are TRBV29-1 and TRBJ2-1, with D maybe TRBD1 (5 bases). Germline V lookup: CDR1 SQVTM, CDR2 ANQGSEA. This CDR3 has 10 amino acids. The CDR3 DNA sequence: TGCAGTGGGTTATCAGGGAAGAAGTTCTTC. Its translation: CSGLSGKKFF.

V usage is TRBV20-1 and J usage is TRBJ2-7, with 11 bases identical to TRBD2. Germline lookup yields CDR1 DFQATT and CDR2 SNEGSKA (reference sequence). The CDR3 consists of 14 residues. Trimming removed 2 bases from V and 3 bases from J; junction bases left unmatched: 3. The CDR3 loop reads CSARRLAGSYEQYF. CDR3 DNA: TGCAGTGCTAGACGACTAGCGGGGAGCTACGAGCAGTACTTC.

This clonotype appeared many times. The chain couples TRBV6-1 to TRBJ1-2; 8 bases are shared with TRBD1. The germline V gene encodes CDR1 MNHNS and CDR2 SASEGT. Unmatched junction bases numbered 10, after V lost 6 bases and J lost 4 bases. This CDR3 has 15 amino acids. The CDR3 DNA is TGTGCCAGCAGCCCCCAAGGAGGACAGGGCTATGGCTACACCTTC. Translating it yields CASSPQGGQGYGYTF.

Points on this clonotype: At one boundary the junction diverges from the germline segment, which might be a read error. The CDR3 sequence is CVSSSLSGDTEAFF. CDR3 nucleotide sequence: TGTGTCAGCAGTTCACTCTCAGGTGACACTGAAGCTTTCTTT. The V gene is TRBV6-5, the J gene TRBJ1-1; no firm D call. This CDR3 is built from 14 residues. The germline gives CDR1 MNHEY, CDR2 SVGAGI.

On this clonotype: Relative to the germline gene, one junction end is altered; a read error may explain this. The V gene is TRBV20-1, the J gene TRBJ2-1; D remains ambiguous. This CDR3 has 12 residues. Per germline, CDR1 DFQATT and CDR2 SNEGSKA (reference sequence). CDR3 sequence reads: CKPASSNNKQFF. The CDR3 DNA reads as TGCAAGCCCGCCAGCTCCAACAATAAGCAGTTCTTC.

CDR3 DNA: TGTGCCATCAGTGTCCTTCCCCCGGGACAGAGGTTCGGCGAACAGTACTTC. It is translated as CAISVLPPGQRFGEQYF. The V gene is TRBV10-3, the J gene TRBJ2-7; 7 bases are a match to TRBD1. V trimming: 4 bases; J trimming: 10 bases; junction bases outside the gene matches: 22. The CDR3 length is 17 residues. Germline CDR1 reads ENHRY; CDR2 reads SYGVKD.

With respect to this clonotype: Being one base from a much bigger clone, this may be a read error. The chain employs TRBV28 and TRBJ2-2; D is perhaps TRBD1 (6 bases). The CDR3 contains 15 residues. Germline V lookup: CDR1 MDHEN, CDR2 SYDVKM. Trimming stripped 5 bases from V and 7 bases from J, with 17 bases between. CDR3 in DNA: TGTGCCAGCAGTACCCTGGACAGAGCCGACGGGGAGCTGTTTTTT. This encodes CASSTLDRADGELFF.

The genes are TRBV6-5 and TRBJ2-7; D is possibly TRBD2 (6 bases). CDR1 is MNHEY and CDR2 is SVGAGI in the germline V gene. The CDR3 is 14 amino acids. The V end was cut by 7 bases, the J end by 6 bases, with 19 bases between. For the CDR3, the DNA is TGTGCCAGCACTAGCCCGGGACTTGGCTGCGAGCAGTACTTC. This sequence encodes CASTSPGLGCEQYF.

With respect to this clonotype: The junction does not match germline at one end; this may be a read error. The CDR3 protein is CASSVRDGADGCTF. The DNA of the CDR3 is TGTGCCAGCAGCGTCCGGGACGGGGCCGATGGCTGCACCTTC. J is TRBJ1-2 and V is TRBV5-5, with D possibly TRBD1 on 5 matching bases. Germline V CDR1 and CDR2: SGHKS, YYEKEE (reference sequence). CDR3 length equals 14 residues.

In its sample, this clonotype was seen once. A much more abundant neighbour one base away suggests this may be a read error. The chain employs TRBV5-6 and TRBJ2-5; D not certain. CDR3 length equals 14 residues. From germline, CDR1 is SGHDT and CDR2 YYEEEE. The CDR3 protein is CATSWVTSVETQYF. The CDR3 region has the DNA TGTGCCACCAGCTGGGTTACGTCGGTCGAGACCCAGTACTTC.

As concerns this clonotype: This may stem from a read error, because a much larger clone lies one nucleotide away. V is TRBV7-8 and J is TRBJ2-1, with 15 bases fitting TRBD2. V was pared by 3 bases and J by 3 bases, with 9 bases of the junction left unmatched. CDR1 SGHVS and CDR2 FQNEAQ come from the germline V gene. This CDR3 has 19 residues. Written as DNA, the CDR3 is TGTGCCAGCAGCTTTGCAGGGACTAGCGGGAGGTTTTACTACAATGAGCAGTTCTTC. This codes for CASSFAGTSGRFYYNEQFF.